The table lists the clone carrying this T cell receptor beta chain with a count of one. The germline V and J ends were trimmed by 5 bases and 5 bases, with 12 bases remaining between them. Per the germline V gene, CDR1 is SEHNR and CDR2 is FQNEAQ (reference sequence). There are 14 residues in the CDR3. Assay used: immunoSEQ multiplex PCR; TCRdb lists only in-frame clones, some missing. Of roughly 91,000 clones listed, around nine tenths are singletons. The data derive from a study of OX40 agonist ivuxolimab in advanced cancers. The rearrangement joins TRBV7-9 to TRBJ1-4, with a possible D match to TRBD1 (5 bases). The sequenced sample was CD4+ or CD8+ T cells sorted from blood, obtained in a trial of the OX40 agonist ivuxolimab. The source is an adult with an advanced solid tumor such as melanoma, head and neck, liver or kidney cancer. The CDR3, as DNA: TGTGCCAGCAGCCCCCAGACAGCGAATGAAAAACTGTTTTTT. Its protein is CASSPQTANEKLFF.